Listed below are T cell receptor beta chains from one sample, sequenced in a study of cytomegalovirus exposure and HLA in healthy donors. TCRdb's table, derived via immunoSEQ multiplex PCR, lists solely in-frame clones and lacks some. The sample carries approximately 110,000 clones, around three quarters recorded once. Input material: PBMCs. These receptors were taken from a woman aged 55-70 years in good health and CMV-seropositive. The CDR3 runs from the conserved cysteine through the conserved F or W. The D gene is left open where the match is weak. Size is omitted from some rows. Given values are once, few, many or a class for expanded clones.

v_gene	len	abundance	j_gene	d_gene	CDR3nt	CDR3aa
TRBV7-3	14	-	TRBJ2-3	TRBD1	TGTGCCAGCAGCCCAAGAGGACAGGGTCTTACGCAGTATTTT	CASSPRGQGLTQYF
TRBV2	19	-	TRBJ2-6	-	TGTGCCAGCAGTAAGTTCGCGGACACCAGGACCTCTGGGGCCAACGTCCTGACTTTC	CASSKFADTRTSGANVLTF
TRBV30	13	-	TRBJ2-7	TRBD1	TGTGCCTGGAACCACAGGGGCGTCGACGAGCAGTACTTC	CAWNHRGVDEQYF
TRBV6-5	14	-	TRBJ2-7	TRBD1	TGTGCCAGCAGGCCAGACAGGGGGCTCCACGAGCAGTACTTC	CASRPDRGLHEQYF
TRBV7-2	14	-	TRBJ2-1	TRBD1	TGTGCCAGCAGCCTGGGACAGGGCATGGGTGAGCAGTTCTTC	CASSLGQGMGEQFF
TRBV4-1	15	once	TRBJ1-5	-	TGCGCCAGCAGGGAGAGTAGCGGGGGCAATCAGCCCCAGCATTTT	CASRESSGGNQPQHF
TRBV14	19	-	TRBJ2-7	TRBD1	TGTGCCAGCAGCCAAGATCTGGGGACAGGGCTCTTTCCAACCTACGAGCAGTACTTC	CASSQDLGTGLFPTYEQYF
TRBV6-4	16	-	TRBJ2-7	-	TGTGCCAGCAGTGACGGTGCGAGCGGTGGCATCTACGAGCAGTACTTC	CASSDGASGGIYEQYF
TRBV7-8	14	-	TRBJ2-7	TRBD2	TGTGCCAGCACCCCGGTTAGCGGGGTCTACGAGCAGTACTTC	CASTPVSGVYEQYF
TRBV7-2	15	-	TRBJ2-5	TRBD2	TGTGCCAGCAGCTTTCCCCTAAGCGGGACGGAGACCCAGTACTTC	CASSFPLSGTETQYF
TRBV4-2	15	-	TRBJ2-5	-	TGTGCCAGCAGCTTAAGACAGGCAGGGGAAGAGACCCAGTACTTC	CASSLRQAGEETQYF
TRBV7-2	16	-	TRBJ2-3	-	TGTGCCAGCAGCTTCGACGCCGGGACTAGCACAGATACGCAGTATTTT	CASSFDAGTSTDTQYF
TRBV5-5	18	few	TRBJ2-4	TRBD1	TGTGCCAGCAGCTTGAGTATCAGGGGGCGCGAGTCCAAAAACATTCAGTACTTC	CASSLSIRGRESKNIQYF